These 29 T cell receptor beta chains share one sample of origin, sequenced in a study of beta chain features in type 1 diabetes. General observations from the study: TCRB CDR3s were moderately but significantly shorter in Type 1 diabetes patients in all four CD4+ subsets.

Their cognate antigens are unknown. Reverse transcribing all isolated RNA meant expressed TCRB transcripts were sequenced. The method was immunoSEQ multiplex PCR; TCRdb's version includes in-frame clones alone and lacks a portion of them. The data hold 600,000 to 750,000 clones, with 9.5% to 15% observed a single time. The specimen was naive CD4+ T cells from blood. The receptors shown here come from a man in his thirties or forties with type 1 diabetes.

The rearrangement uses TRBV9 and TRBJ2-7, with TRBD1 matching 8 bases. Germline trimming cut 0 bases from V and 9 bases from J; bases unmatched to any gene: 5. The CDR3 length is 13 residues. The germline V gene has CDR1 SGDLS and CDR2 YYNGEE. CDR3 protein: CASSVGEDRGQYF. The CDR3 bases are TGTGCCAGCAGCGTAGGGGAAGACAGGGGGCAGTACTTC.

V usage is TRBV2 and J usage is TRBJ1-4, with TRBD1 identical over 9 bases. V lost 8 bases to trimming and J lost 7 bases; unmatched junction nucleotides: 8. Germline CDR1 is SNHLY and CDR2 is FYNNEI. The CDR3 length is 14 residues. The CDR3 DNA is TGTGCCAGCCGGCTACAGGGGGCGGGTGAAAAACTGTTTTTT. As protein: CASRLQGAGEKLFF.

The V gene is TRBV13, the J gene TRBJ2-3; the match to TRBD2 covers 9 bases. Trimming took 7 bases from V and 3 from J; bases not matched to a gene: 17. CDR1 PRHDT and CDR2 FYEKMQ come from the germline V gene (reference sequence). The CDR3 contains 18 residues. CDR3 sequence: CASTPSPLAGGNTDTQYF. For the CDR3, the DNA is TGTGCCAGCACTCCATCACCCCTGGCGGGGGGGAATACAGATACGCAGTATTTT.

This clone showed up just a few times. V is TRBV16 and J is TRBJ2-7; D not resolved. Trimming removed 0 bases from V and 5 bases from J, with 8 bases in between. Germline V gives CDR1 KGHSY, CDR2 FQNENV. The CDR3 covers 13 residues. DNA of the CDR3: TGTGCCAGCAGCCAATCGATCCGGGACGAGCAGTACTTC. It specifies CASSQSIRDEQYF.

For this clone: A junction boundary mismatches the germline segment, possibly from a read error. The chain combines TRBV7-7 with TRBJ2-7; TRBD1 might be the D (6 bases). The germline gives CDR1 SSHAT, CDR2 FNYEAQ (reference sequence). The length of the CDR3 is 13 residues. CDR3: CASSLTTGYEQYF. DNA for the CDR3: TGTGCTAGCAGCTTAACGACAGGCTACGAGCAGTACTTC.

V is TRBV5-4 and J is TRBJ1-2; a weak D match, TRBD1 (5 bases). Germline V gene sequence: CDR1 SGHNT, CDR2 YYREEE (reference sequence). V gave up 4 bases and J gave up 4 bases, with 14 bases separating them. This CDR3 has 14 residues. As DNA, the CDR3 is TGTGCCAGCAGCCCAGGGACCGACCGCTATGGCTACACCTTC. Encoded protein: CASSPGTDRYGYTF. The variable domain in full, completed from reference TRBV5-4 and TRBJ1-2, reads ETGVTQSPTHLIKTRGQQVTLRCSSQSGHNTVSWYQQALGQGPQFIFQYYREEENGRGNFPPRFSGLQFPNYSSELNVNALELDDSALYLCASSPGTDRYGYTFGSGTRLTVV.

This clone was seen only a few times. V is TRBV29-1 and J is TRBJ1-4; no reliable D call. V was trimmed by 3 bases and J by 4 bases, leaving 12 bases between them. The CDR3 length is 14 residues. In germline, CDR1 is SQVTM, CDR2 ANQGSEA. The CDR3 nucleotides read TGCAGCGTTGAGTCATCGGGAGATAATGAAAAACTGTTTTTT. It is translated as CSVESSGDNEKLFF.

This clone was seen a few times. The chain is built from TRBV16 and TRBJ2-5; D call uncertain. Trimming stripped 0 bases from V and 1 base from J, with 9 bases between. The CDR3 is 15 amino acids. Germline CDR1 KGHSY, CDR2 FQNENV. The CDR3 sequence is CASSQSPQVQETQYF. CDR3 bases: TGTGCCAGCAGCCAATCTCCTCAGGTCCAAGAGACCCAGTACTTC.

V and J are TRBV7-8 and TRBJ1-1; D not resolved. Trimming removed 2 bases at V and 4 bases at J, with 8 bases between. The germline V gene encodes CDR1 SGHVS and CDR2 FQNEAQ. This CDR3 has 13 amino acids. The CDR3 loop reads CASSLSGVTEAFF. CDR3 DNA: TGTGCCAGCAGCTTATCTGGGGTCACTGAAGCTTTCTTT.

The V call is TRBV27, the J call TRBJ2-7; D might be TRBD1 (5 bases). The CDR3 is 16 residues long. Per the germline V gene, CDR1 is MNHEY and CDR2 is SMNVEV (reference sequence). V was cut by 0 bases and J by 2 bases, with 14 bases left in between. The CDR3, as DNA: TGTGCCAGCAGTTTATCACGGGTGGGGCAGACCTACGAGCAGTACTTC. It yields the protein CASSLSRVGQTYEQYF.

Only a few counts were recorded for this clone. The chain uses TRBV7-9 and TRBJ1-6, with D maybe TRBD1 (6 bases). The germline V and J ends were trimmed by 8 bases and 6 bases, with 14 bases remaining between them. Germline V gives CDR1 SEHNR, CDR2 FQNEAQ (reference sequence). This CDR3 is 14 amino acids long. CDR3 nucleotide sequence: TGTGCCAGCGTTGGGGGGCTTGGTAATTCACCCCTCCACTTT. Encoded protein: CASVGGLGNSPLHF.

V and J are TRBV27 and TRBJ1-2; 11 bases fit TRBD1. CDR1 is MNHEY, CDR2 SMNVEV, per germline (reference sequence). The CDR3 loop spans 16 amino acids. Unmatched junction bases numbered 10, after V lost 5 bases and J lost 5 bases. DNA for the CDR3: TGTGCCAGCAGTACAATCCGGGACAGGGGGTATTATGGCTACACCTTC. Translating it yields CASSTIRDRGYYGYTF.

The chain couples TRBV7-6 to TRBJ2-3; 8 nucleotides match TRBD1. This CDR3 has 14 residues. V was pared by 7 bases and J by 1 base, with 4 bases of the junction left unmatched. CDR1 and CDR2 (germline): SGHVS, FNYEAQ. The CDR3 DNA reads TGTGCCAGCAACCCGGGACAGGGCACAGATACGCAGTATTTT. Amino acids: CASNPGQGTDTQYF.

This clone was seen a handful of times. The chain couples TRBV7-2 to TRBJ2-2; TRBD2 matches at 7 bases. This CDR3 is built from 17 residues. J was trimmed by 4 bases and V by 1 base; bases with no gene match: 9. Germline CDR1 is SGHTA and CDR2 is FQGNSA. In nucleotides, the CDR3 is TGTGCCAGCAGCTTAGGTGCGCCTAGCGGTGGCACCGGGGAGCTGTTTTTT. Protein sequence: CASSLGAPSGGTGELFF.

CDR3 nucleotide sequence: TGTGCCAGCAGTTCCGGACAGTCTCAAGAGACCCAGTACTTC. Translating gives CASSSGQSQETQYF. The chain employs TRBV28 and TRBJ2-5; D is perhaps TRBD1 (6 bases). The germline V and J ends were trimmed by 4 bases and 2 bases, with 11 bases remaining between them. The CDR3 covers 14 residues. Germline CDR1 MDHEN, CDR2 SYDVKM. The whole variable domain, filled in from reference TRBV28 and TRBJ2-5, reads DVKVTQSSRYLVKRTGEKVFLECVQDMDHENMFWYRQDPGLGLRLIYFSYDVKMKEKGDIPEGYSVSREKKERFSLILESASTNQTSMYLCASSSGQSQETQYFGPGTRLLVL.

The chain uses TRBV28 and TRBJ1-2; no clear D. Per germline, CDR1 MDHEN and CDR2 SYDVKM. The V end was cut by 5 bases, the J end by 4 bases, with 14 bases between. The CDR3 is made up of 14 amino acids. CDR3 in amino acids: CASSQDPTSYGYTF. CDR3 nucleotide sequence: TGTGCCAGCAGTCAGGACCCGACTTCCTATGGCTACACCTTC.

This clone occurred a few times. The chain carries TRBV7-9 and TRBJ1-1; D might be TRBD1 (6 bases). The CDR3 sequence is 13 residues long. The V end was cut by 8 bases, the J end by 4 bases, with 14 bases between. The germline V gene has CDR1 SEHNR and CDR2 FQNEAQ (reference sequence). In nucleotides, the CDR3 is TGTGCCAGCTACTCAGGGGAGGGCACTGAAGCTTTCTTT. Residues: CASYSGEGTEAFF.

This clone was counted only a few times. The chain uses TRBV28 and TRBJ2-3, with D maybe TRBD2 (5 bases). There are 11 residues in the CDR3. CDR1 and CDR2 (germline): MDHEN, SYDVKM. V was cut by 8 bases and J by 4 bases, with 7 bases left in between. The CDR3 region is CASRGADTQYF. The CDR3 region has the DNA TGTGCCAGCCGGGGAGCAGATACGCAGTATTTT. Full variable domain (outside the CDR3, taken from reference TRBV28 and TRBJ2-3): DVKVTQSSRYLVKRTGEKVFLECVQDMDHENMFWYRQDPGLGLRLIYFSYDVKMKEKGDIPEGYSVSREKKERFSLILESASTNQTSMYLCASRGADTQYFGPGTRLTVL.

The V gene is TRBV9, the J gene TRBJ2-7; tentative D call: TRBD1 (6 bases). The germline V gene has CDR1 SGDLS and CDR2 YYNGEE. Between the trimmed V and J ends, which lost 4 bases and 7 bases, there was a span of 21 bases. This CDR3 contains 15 residues. The CDR3 nucleotides are TGTGCCAGCAGCCCCAACCATAATAACAGGGATGAGCAGTACTTC. Amino acid sequence: CASSPNHNNRDEQYF.

This clone has just a few counts. V usage is TRBV25-1 and J usage is TRBJ1-2; perhaps TRBD1 as D (5 bases). The CDR3 is made up of 13 amino acids. V lost 4 bases, J lost 4 bases, and 10 bases lay in between. Looked up from germline, CDR1 is MGHDK and CDR2 is SYGVNS. The CDR3 region has the DNA TGTGCCAGCAGTGGGGACGGCTCCTATGGCTACACCTTC. Residues: CASSGDGSYGYTF.

The chain employs TRBV28 and TRBJ1-5, with 7 positions matching TRBD1. Germline V gene data show CDR1 as MDHEN and CDR2 as SYDVKM. CDR3 length: 15 amino acids. V was pared by 3 bases and J by 6 bases, with 8 bases of the junction left unmatched. CDR3 DNA: TGTGCCAGCAGTTTCGAAGGGGGCGCGGGTCAGCCCCAGCATTTT. It is translated as CASSFEGGAGQPQHF.

CDR3 nucleotide sequence: TGTGCCAGCAGTGAAGGGGACAGGGGTACAGATACGCAGTATTTT. Its translation is CASSEGDRGTDTQYF. The V call is TRBV2, the J call TRBJ2-3, with TRBD1 matching 10 bases. Per the germline V gene, CDR1 is SNHLY and CDR2 is FYNNEI. J was trimmed by 3 bases and V by 1 base; bases with no gene match: 1. The CDR3 runs 15 residues.

This chain links TRBV5-6 with TRBJ1-2, with D perhaps matching TRBD1 (5 bases). Germline V CDR1 and CDR2: SGHDT, YYEEEE. The length of the CDR3 is 15 residues. The V end was cut by 0 bases, the J end by 5 bases, with 14 bases between. The CDR3 loop is CASSLVSSGRYGYTF. CDR3 nucleotide sequence: TGTGCCAGCAGCTTGGTTTCGTCAGGGCGGTATGGCTACACCTTC.

The chain carries TRBV6-6 and TRBJ2-2, with 8 bases identical to TRBD1. Germline CDR1 is MNHNY and CDR2 is SVGAGI (reference sequence). The CDR3 is 16 amino acids. V was clipped by 2 bases and J by 1 base; unmatched bases: 3. The CDR3 DNA is TGTGCCAGCAGTTACCAGGGACAGGAGAACACCGGGGAGCTGTTTTTT. This codes for CASSYQGQENTGELFF.

This clone came up a few times. This chain uses TRBV29-1 with TRBJ2-2; TRBD1 aligns across 7 bases. With 6 bases clipped from V and 3 bases from J, the junction kept 7 bases outside the gene matches. This CDR3 has 14 amino acids. CDR1 SQVTM and CDR2 ANQGSEA come from the germline V gene. This CDR3 is CSVGGQLHTGELFF. The CDR3 DNA sequence: TGCAGCGTAGGGGGACAGCTCCACACCGGGGAGCTGTTTTTT.

The V gene is TRBV29-1, the J gene TRBJ1-4; D is undetermined. The germline V gene has CDR1 SQVTM and CDR2 ANQGSEA. This CDR3 has 10 residues. V was trimmed by 7 bases and J by 7 bases, leaving 7 bases between them. The DNA for the CDR3 is TGCAGCGGGTGGGGTGAAAAACTGTTTTTT. It yields the protein CSGWGEKLFF.

This clone was observed a few times. The V gene is TRBV10-3, the J gene TRBJ1-1; D gene ambiguous. In germline, CDR1 is ENHRY, CDR2 SYGVKD. Trimming left V 10 bases short and J 0 bases short, with 9 bases between. This CDR3 is 12 amino acids long. The CDR3 DNA is TGTGCCAGCTCTGGAGTGAACACTGAAGCTTTCTTT. Protein sequence: CASSGVNTEAFF.

This clone appeared a few times. The CDR3 nucleotides read TGTGCCAGCAGCGGCTGGAGAAACAATGAGCAGTTCTTC. The encoded protein is CASSGWRNNEQFF. V usage is TRBV2 and J usage is TRBJ2-1, with unresolved D. The CDR3 runs 13 residues. The germline V and J ends were trimmed by 6 bases and 5 bases, with 11 bases remaining between them. Germline V gene data show CDR1 as SNHLY and CDR2 as FYNNEI.

This clone was found a few times. The chain is built from TRBV5-6 and TRBJ2-5, with TRBD1 as a possible D gene (6 bases). V lost 3 bases and J lost 3, with 15 bases in between. Germline CDR1 is SGHDT and CDR2 is YYEEEE. The CDR3 runs to 15 residues. CDR3 region: CASSSPGQPKETQYF. CDR3 coding DNA: TGTGCCAGCAGCTCCCCGGGACAACCGAAAGAGACCCAGTACTTC.